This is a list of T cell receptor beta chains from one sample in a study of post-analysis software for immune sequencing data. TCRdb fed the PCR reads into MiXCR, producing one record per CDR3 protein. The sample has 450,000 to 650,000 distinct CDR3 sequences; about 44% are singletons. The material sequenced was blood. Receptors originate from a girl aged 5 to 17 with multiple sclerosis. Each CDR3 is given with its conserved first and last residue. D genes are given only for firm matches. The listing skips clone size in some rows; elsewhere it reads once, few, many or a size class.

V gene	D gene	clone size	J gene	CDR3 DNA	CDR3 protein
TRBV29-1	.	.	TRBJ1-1	TGCAGCGGCCTCAGGAACACTGAAGCTTTCTTT	CSGLRNTEAFF
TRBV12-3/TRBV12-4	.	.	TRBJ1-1	TGTGCCAGCAGCCTCCAGGGTCGAGGACGCACTGAAGCTTTCTTT	CASSLQGRGRTEAFF
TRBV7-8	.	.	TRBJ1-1	TGTGCCAGCAGCCCGGGAGGGGGGTACCCGAACACTGAAGCTTTCTTT	CASSPGGGYPNTEAFF
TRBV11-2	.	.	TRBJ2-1	TGTGCCAGCCGGGTTGGGAGTTCGGATGAGCAGTTCTTC	CASRVGSSDEQFF
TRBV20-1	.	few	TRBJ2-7	TGCAGTGCTAGAGTGGGGGGACGCTCCTACGAGCAGTACTTC	CSARVGGRSYEQYF
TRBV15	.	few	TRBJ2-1	TGTGCCACCAGCAGTGCTGGAGGGGTTTACAATGAGCAGTTCTTC	CATSSAGGVYNEQFF
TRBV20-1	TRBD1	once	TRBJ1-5	TGCAGTGCTAGAGATCGTACAGGGGGTCAGCCCCAGCATTTT	CSARDRTGGQPQHF
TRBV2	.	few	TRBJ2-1	TGTGCCAGCACCTTGGACACCCTGACCTACAATGAGCAGTTCTTC	CASTLDTLTYNEQFF
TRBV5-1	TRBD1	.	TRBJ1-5	TGCGCCAGCAGCTCACGCCGGGACAGGGGAAGCAATCAGCCCCAGCATTTT	CASSSRRDRGSNQPQHF
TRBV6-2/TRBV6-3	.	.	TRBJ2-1	TGTGCCAGCAGTTACTCGGTAGTCGGGAATGAGCAGTTCTTC	CASSYSVVGNEQFF
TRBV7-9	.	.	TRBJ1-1	TGTGCCAGCAGCTTAGCAGGGGTAGACACTGAAGCTTTCTTT	CASSLAGVDTEAFF
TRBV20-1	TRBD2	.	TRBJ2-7	TGCAGTGCTGCCCTCAGCGGGAGGGCCTACGAGCAGTACTTC	CSAALSGRAYEQYF
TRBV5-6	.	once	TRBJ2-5	TGTGCCGGCAGCTTGGGGCCAGACAGGGAGGGAGAGACCCAGTACTTC	CAGSLGPDREGETQYF
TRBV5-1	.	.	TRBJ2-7	TGCGCCAGCAGCTTGGCAAGCAGATACGAGCAGTACTTC	CASSLASRYEQYF
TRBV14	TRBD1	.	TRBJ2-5	TGTGCCAGCTCCGGGACAGGGTGGGACGGTGAGCAGTACTTC	CASSGTGWDGEQYF